The sample holds a few counts of the clone carrying this T cell receptor beta chain. The sample comes from a study of CD8 T cells in ankylosing spondylitis. Scientists made TCR beta libraries using quantitative 5'-RACE with molecular barcodes. Via MiXCR, TCRdb re-called the 5' RACE reads, giving one row per CDR3 protein. The sample shows 27,000 or so distinct CDR3 sequences, 7.9% of them seen only once. CDR3 size: 16 residues. CDR1 is SGHTA and CDR2 is FQGTGA in the germline V gene. V was pared by 2 bases and J by 1 base, with 4 bases of the junction left unmatched. The V call is TRBV7-3, the J call TRBJ2-5; the match to TRBD2 covers 10 bases. The source material was blood. This clonotype originated in a male donor with ankylosing spondylitis or in good health (not recorded which). CDR3 amino acids: CASSLSGLAAQETQYF. DNA of the CDR3: TGTGCCAGCAGCTTATCCGGACTAGCGGCCCAAGAGACCCAGTACTTC.